Here is one T cell receptor (beta chain) with its context. The data were obtained in a study of early stage breast cancer tumors. Method: immunoSEQ multiplex PCR; TCRdb's copy keeps in-frame clones and lacks some. The sample consists of 25,000 to 35,000 clones, about 83% of them appearing once. Trimming took off 3 bases at V and 1 base at J, with 6 bases between the two ends. Germline CDR1 reads KGHSH; CDR2 reads LQKENI. The CDR3 covers 13 residues. Specimen: blood. The rearrangement uses TRBV18 and TRBJ1-1; D not certain. The TCR originated in a person aged 45 to 60 with breast cancer. The CDR3 loop is CASSPRGNTEAFF. The CDR3 nucleotides are TGTGCCAGCTCACCCCGGGGGAACACTGAAGCTTTCTTT.